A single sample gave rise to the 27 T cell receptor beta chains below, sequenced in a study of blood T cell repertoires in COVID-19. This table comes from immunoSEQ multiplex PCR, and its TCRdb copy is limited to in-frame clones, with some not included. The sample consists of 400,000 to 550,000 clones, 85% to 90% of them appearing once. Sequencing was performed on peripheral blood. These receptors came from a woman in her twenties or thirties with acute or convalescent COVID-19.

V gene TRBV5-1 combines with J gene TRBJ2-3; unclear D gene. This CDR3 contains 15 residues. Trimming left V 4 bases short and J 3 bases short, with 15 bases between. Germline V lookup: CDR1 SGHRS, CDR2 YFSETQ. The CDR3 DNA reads TGCGCCAGCAGCGGTGAGTTAGCTAGGACAGATACGCAGTATTTT. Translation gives CASSGELARTDTQYF.

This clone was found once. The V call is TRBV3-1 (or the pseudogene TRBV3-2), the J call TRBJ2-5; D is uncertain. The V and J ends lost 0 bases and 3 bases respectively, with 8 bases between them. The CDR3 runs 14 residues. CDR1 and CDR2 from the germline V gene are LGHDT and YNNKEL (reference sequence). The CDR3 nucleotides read TGTGCCAGCAGCCAAGATTGGTCGGAAGAGACCCAGTACTTC. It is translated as CASSQDWSEETQYF.

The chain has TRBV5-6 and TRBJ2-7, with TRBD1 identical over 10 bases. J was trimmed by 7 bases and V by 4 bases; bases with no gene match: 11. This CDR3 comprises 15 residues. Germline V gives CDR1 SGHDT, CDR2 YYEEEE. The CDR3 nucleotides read TGTGCCAGCAGCCGCGCCGGGACAGGGGAGGAGGAGCAGTACTTC. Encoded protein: CASSRAGTGEEEQYF.

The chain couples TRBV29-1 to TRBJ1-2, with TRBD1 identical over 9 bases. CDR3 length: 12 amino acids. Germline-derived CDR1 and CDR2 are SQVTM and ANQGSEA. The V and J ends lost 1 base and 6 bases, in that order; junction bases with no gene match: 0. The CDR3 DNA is TGCAGCGTTGAAGGGACAGGGGATGGCTACACCTTC. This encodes CSVEGTGDGYTF.

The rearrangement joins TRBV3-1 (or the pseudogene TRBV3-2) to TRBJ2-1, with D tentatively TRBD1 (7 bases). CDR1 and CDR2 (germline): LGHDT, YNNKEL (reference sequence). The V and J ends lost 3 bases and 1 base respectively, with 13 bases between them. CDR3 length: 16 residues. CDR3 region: CASSQEGARSYNEQFF. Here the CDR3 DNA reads TGTGCCAGCAGCCAGGAGGGGGCGCGGTCCTACAATGAGCAGTTCTTC.

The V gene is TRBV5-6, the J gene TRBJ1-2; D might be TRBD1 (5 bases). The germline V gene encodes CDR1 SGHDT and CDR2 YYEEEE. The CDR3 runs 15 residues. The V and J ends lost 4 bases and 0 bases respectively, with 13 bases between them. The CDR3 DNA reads TGTGCCAGCAGCATGGGGCAGAATGCTAACTATGGCTACACCTTC. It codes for CASSMGQNANYGYTF.

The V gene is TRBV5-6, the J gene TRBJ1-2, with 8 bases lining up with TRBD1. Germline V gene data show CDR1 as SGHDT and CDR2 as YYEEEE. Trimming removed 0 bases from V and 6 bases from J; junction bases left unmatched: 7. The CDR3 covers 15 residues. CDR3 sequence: CASSLGTTGEDGYTF. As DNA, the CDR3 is TGTGCCAGCAGCTTGGGTACGACAGGGGAAGATGGCTACACCTTC.

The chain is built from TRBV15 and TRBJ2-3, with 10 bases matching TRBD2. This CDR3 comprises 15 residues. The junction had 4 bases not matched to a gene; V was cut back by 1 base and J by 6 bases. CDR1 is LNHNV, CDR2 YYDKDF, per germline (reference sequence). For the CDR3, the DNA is TGTGCCACCAGCAGAGTGGGGACTAGCGCCGATACGCAGTATTTT. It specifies CATSRVGTSADTQYF.

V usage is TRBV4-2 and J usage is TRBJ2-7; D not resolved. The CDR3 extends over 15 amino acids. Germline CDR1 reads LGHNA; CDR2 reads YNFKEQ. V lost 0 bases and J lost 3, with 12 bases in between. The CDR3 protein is CASSQEWQAHYEQYF. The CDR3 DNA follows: TGTGCCAGCAGCCAAGAGTGGCAAGCGCACTACGAGCAGTACTTC.

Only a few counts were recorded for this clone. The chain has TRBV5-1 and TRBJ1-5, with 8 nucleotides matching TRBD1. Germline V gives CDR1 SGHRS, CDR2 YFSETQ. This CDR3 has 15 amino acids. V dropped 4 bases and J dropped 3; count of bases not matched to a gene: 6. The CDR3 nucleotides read TGCGCCAGCAGCGAGGGGACAGGACTCAATCAGCCCCAGCATTTT. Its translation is CASSEGTGLNQPQHF.

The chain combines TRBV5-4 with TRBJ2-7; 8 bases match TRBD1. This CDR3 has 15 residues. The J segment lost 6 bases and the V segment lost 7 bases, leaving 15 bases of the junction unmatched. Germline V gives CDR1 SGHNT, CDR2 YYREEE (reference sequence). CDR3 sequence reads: CASGLYQGARIEQYF. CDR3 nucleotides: TGTGCCAGCGGTCTATACCAGGGGGCGCGGATCGAGCAGTACTTC.

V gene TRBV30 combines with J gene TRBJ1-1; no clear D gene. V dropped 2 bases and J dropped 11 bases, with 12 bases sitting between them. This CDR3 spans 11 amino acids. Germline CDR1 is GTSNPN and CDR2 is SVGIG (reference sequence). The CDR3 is CAWSLPGVAFF. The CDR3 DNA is TGTGCCTGGAGTCTCCCGGGAGTGGCTTTCTTT. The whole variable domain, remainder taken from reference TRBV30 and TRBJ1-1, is SQTIHQWPATLVQPVGSPLSLECTVEGTSNPNLYWYRQAAGRGLQLLFYSVGIGQISSEVPQNLSASRPQDRQFILSSKKLLLSDSGFYLCAWSLPGVAFFGQGTRLTVV.

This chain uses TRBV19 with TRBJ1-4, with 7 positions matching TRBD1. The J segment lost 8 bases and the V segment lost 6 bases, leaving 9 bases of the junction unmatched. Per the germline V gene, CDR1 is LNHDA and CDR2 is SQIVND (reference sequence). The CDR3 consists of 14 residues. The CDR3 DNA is TGTGCCAGTAGAGGATGGGACAGAGAGGAAAAACTGTTTTTT. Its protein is CASRGWDREEKLFF.

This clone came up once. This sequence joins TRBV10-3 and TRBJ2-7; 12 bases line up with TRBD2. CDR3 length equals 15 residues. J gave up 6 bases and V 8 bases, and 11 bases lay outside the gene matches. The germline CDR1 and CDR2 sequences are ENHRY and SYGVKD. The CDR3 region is CAISALAGGPVEQYF. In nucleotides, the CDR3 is TGTGCCATCTCTGCCCTAGCGGGGGGGCCTGTCGAGCAGTACTTC.

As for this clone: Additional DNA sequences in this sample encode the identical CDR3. The DNA of the CDR3 is TGTGCCAGCAGTGGGCTAGTCTCCTACAATGAGCAGTTCTTC. It codes for CASSGLVSYNEQFF. The rearrangement links TRBV2 to TRBJ2-1, with no clear D. Trimming left V 4 bases short and J 0 bases short, with 7 bases between. Germline-derived CDR1 and CDR2 are SNHLY and FYNNEI. The CDR3 runs to 14 residues.

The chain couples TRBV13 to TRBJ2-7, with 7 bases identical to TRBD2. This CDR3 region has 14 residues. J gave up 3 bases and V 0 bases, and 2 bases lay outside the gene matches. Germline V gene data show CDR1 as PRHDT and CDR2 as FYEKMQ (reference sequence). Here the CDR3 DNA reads TGTGCCAGCAGCTTAGGCCAGCGGGGCTACGAGCAGTACTTC. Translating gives CASSLGQRGYEQYF.

The CDR3 DNA reads TGTGCCAGCAGGTCCGGTAACTATGGCTACACCTTC. Encoded protein: CASRSGNYGYTF. The V call is TRBV6-5, the J call TRBJ1-2; D is uncertain. Between the trimmed V and J ends, which lost 6 bases and 1 base, there was a span of 6 bases. CDR1 is MNHEY, CDR2 SVGAGI, per germline. This CDR3 is 12 amino acids long.

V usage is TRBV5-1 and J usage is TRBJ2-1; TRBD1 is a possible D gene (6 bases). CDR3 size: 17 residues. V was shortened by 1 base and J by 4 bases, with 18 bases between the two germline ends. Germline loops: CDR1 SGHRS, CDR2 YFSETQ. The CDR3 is CASSLYTGKSRYNEQFF. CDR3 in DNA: TGCGCCAGCAGCTTGTATACAGGGAAGTCTAGGTACAATGAGCAGTTCTTC.

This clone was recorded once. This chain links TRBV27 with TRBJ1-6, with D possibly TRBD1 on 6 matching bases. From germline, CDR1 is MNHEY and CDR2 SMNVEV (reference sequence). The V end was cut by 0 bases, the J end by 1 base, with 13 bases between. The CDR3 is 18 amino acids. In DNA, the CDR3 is TGTGCCAGCAGTTTATCGCGGGGGCGAGGGTCCTATAATTCACCCCTCCACTTT. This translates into CASSLSRGRGSYNSPLHF.

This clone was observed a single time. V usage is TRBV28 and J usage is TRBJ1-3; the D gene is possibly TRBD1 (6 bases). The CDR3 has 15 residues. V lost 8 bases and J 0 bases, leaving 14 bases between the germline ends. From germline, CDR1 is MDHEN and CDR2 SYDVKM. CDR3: CASGQGWDSGNTIYF. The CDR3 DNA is TGTGCCAGCGGTCAGGGGTGGGACTCTGGAAACACCATATATTTT.

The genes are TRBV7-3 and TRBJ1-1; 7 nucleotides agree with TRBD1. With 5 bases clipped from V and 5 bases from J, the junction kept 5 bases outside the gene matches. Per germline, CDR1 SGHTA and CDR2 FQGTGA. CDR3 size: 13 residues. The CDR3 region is CASSRGLRTEAFF. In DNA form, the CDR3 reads TGTGCCAGCAGCAGGGGGCTGAGGACTGAAGCTTTCTTT.

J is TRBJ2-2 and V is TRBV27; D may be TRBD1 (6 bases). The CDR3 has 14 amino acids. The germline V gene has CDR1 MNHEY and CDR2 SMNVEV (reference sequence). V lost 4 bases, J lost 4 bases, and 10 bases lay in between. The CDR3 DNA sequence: TGTGCCAGCAGTTACACCAGGGGCACCGGGGAGCTGTTTTTT. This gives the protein CASSYTRGTGELFF.

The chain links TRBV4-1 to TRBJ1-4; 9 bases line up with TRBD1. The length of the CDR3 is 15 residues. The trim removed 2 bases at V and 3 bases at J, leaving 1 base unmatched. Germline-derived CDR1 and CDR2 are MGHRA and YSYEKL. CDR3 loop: CASSQTGGSNEKLFF. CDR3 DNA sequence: TGCGCCAGCAGCCAAACAGGGGGCTCTAATGAAAAACTGTTTTTT.

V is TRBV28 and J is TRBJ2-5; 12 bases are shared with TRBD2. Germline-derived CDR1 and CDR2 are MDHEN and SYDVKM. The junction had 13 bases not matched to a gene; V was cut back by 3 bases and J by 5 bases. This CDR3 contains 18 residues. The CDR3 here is CASSFPAPSGGARETQYF. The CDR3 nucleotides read TGTGCCAGCAGTTTTCCCGCCCCTAGCGGGGGGGCCCGGGAGACCCAGTACTTC.

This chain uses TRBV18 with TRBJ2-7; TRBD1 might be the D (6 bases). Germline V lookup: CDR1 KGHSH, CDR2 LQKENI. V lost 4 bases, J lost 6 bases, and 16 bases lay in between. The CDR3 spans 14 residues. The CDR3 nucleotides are TGTGCCAGCTCACGAATCGGACAGAAGGGCGAGCAGTACTTC. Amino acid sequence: CASSRIGQKGEQYF.

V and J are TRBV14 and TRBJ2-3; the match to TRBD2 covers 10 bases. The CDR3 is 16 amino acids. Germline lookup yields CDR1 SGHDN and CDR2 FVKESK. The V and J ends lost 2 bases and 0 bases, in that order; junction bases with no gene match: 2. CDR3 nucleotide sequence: TGTGCCAGCAGCCAACTAGCGGGGGCAAGCACAGATACGCAGTATTTT. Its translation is CASSQLAGASTDTQYF. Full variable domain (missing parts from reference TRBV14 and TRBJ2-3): EAGVTQFPSHSVIEKGQTVTLRCDPISGHDNLYWYRRVMGKEIKFLLHFVKESKQDESGMPNNRFLAERTGGTYSTLKVQPAELEDSGVYFCASSQLAGASTDTQYFGPGTRLTVL.

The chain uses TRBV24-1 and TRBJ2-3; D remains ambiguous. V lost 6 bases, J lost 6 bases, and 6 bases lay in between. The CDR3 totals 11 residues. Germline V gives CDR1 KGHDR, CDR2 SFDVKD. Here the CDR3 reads CATSLADTQYF. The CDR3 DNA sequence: TGTGCCACCAGTCTCGCGGATACGCAGTATTTT.